Each of the 16 T cell receptor beta chains below was sequenced from the same sample in a study of beta chain features in type 1 diabetes. Expressed TCRB transcripts were sequenced after all isolated RNA was converted to cDNA. Generated by immunoSEQ multiplex PCR, the TCRdb table keeps only in-frame clones and is missing some. The repertoire includes approximately 17,000 clones, 55% of them detected once, and about 0.42% sits in the top ten. The sequencing sample was made of stem cell memory CD4+ T cells from blood. These receptors originate from a woman aged 18 to 35 in good health.

The rearrangement uses TRBV30 and TRBJ1-4; no definite D call. The CDR3 covers 15 residues. The germline gives CDR1 GTSNPN, CDR2 SVGIG (reference sequence). V was clipped by 0 bases and J by 6 bases, with 14 bases between them. The CDR3, as DNA: TGTGCCTGGAGTGTACGGAAGACTATCGATGAAAAACTGTTTTTT. Residues: CAWSVRKTIDEKLFF.

This clone was observed a handful of times. The chain couples TRBV7-2 to TRBJ1-3; D call uncertain. V lost 3 bases, J lost 0 bases, and 9 bases lay in between. This CDR3 has 15 residues. Germline lookup yields CDR1 SGHTA and CDR2 FQGNSA. CDR3 in amino acids: CASSFDISSGNTIYF. The CDR3 region has the DNA TGTGCCAGCAGCTTCGACATAAGCTCTGGAAACACCATATATTTT.

The chain couples TRBV6-1 to TRBJ2-7; a possible D gene is TRBD1 (5 bases). Germline V gene lookup returns CDR1 MNHNS and CDR2 SASEGT. The CDR3 spans 14 residues. The V gene lost 0 bases and the J gene lost 3 bases, with 9 bases spanning the gap. As DNA, the CDR3 is TGTGCCAGCAGTGAAGCGACAGTGCTCTACGAGCAGTACTTC. Its translation is CASSEATVLYEQYF.

The chain recombines TRBV18 with TRBJ2-5; 7 bases fit TRBD1. Trimming removed 5 bases from V and 2 bases from J; junction bases left unmatched: 2. Germline CDR1 KGHSH, CDR2 LQKENI. The CDR3 covers 13 residues. The CDR3 nucleotides are TGTGCCAGCTCATGGACAGGACAAGAGACCCAGTACTTC. It encodes CASSWTGQETQYF.

The V call is TRBV30, the J call TRBJ2-3; possible D gene TRBD2, 5 bases. This CDR3 is built from 13 residues. The germline V gene encodes CDR1 GTSNPN and CDR2 SVGIG (reference sequence). Trimming pared 3 bases from V and 11 bases from J, leaving 18 bases between. The CDR3 nucleotides read TGTGCCTGGAGGGGAGTCGGCAAAACGGGGCAGTATTTT. Translation gives CAWRGVGKTGQYF.

The rearrangement joins TRBV7-9 to TRBJ2-1; perhaps TRBD2 as D (7 bases). Germline CDR1 and CDR2: SEHNR and FQNEAQ (reference sequence). CDR3 length: 15 amino acids. Trimming stripped 5 bases from V and 8 bases from J, with 19 bases between. Here the CDR3 reads CASSLRMGGGDEQFF. In DNA form, the CDR3 reads TGTGCCAGCAGCCTACGCATGGGGGGGGGCGATGAGCAGTTCTTC.

This clone was detected only once. The gene calls are TRBV5-4 and TRBJ2-3; a possible D gene is TRBD1 (5 bases). V was shortened by 2 bases and J by 1 base, with 8 bases between the two germline ends. The CDR3 is 14 amino acids. From germline, CDR1 is SGHNT and CDR2 YYREEE (reference sequence). This chain's CDR3 is CASSFDSGTDTQYF. DNA of the CDR3: TGTGCCAGCAGCTTCGACAGCGGCACAGATACGCAGTATTTT.

This chain links TRBV7-2 with TRBJ1-6, with TRBD1 matching 8 bases. Germline CDR1 and CDR2: SGHTA and FQGNSA. The CDR3 loop spans 13 amino acids. J lost 8 bases, V lost 4 bases, and 1 base had no gene match. CDR3 sequence: CASSSTGDSPLHF. In DNA form, the CDR3 reads TGTGCCAGCAGCTCGACAGGGGATTCACCCCTCCACTTT.

This clone has only a few counts. The V and J genes are TRBV16 and TRBJ1-1, with D perhaps matching TRBD1 (5 bases). Looked up from germline, CDR1 is KGHSY and CDR2 is FQNENV. This CDR3 is built from 13 residues. Trimming stripped 2 bases from V and 3 bases from J, with 7 bases between. The CDR3 reads CASSQGRDTEAFF. The CDR3 DNA reads TGTGCCAGCAGCCAAGGCAGGGACACTGAAGCTTTCTTT.

The table lists this clone with a few counts. The chain uses TRBV28 and TRBJ2-2, with a possible D match to TRBD2 (6 bases). The germline V and J ends were trimmed by 5 bases and 5 bases, with 12 bases remaining between them. CDR1 is MDHEN, CDR2 SYDVKM, per germline. The CDR3 loop spans 14 amino acids. Here the CDR3 DNA reads TGTGCCAGCAGTGAACTTGGGGGGACCGGGGAGCTGTTTTTT. Protein: CASSELGGTGELFF. The variable domain in full, completed from reference TRBV28 and TRBJ2-2, reads DVKVTQSSRYLVKRTGEKVFLECVQDMDHENMFWYRQDPGLGLRLIYFSYDVKMKEKGDIPEGYSVSREKKERFSLILESASTNQTSMYLCASSELGGTGELFFGEGSRLTVL.

The chain uses TRBV12-5 and TRBJ2-1; D possibly corresponds to TRBD2 (5 bases). The CDR3 is made up of 16 amino acids. The germline CDR1 and CDR2 sequences are LGHNT and FRNRAP. The V end was cut by 0 bases, the J end by 1 base, with 10 bases between. CDR3 region: CASGLVLRRSYNEQFF. The CDR3, as DNA: TGTGCTAGTGGTTTGGTACTGAGGAGGTCCTACAATGAGCAGTTCTTC.

In this sample, this clone turned up a few times. This chain connects TRBV30 to TRBJ1-2; tentatively, D is TRBD1 (5 bases). Germline-derived CDR1 and CDR2 are GTSNPN and SVGIG (reference sequence). The CDR3 has 13 residues. V was trimmed by 1 base and J by 7 bases, leaving 13 bases between them. This CDR3 reads CAWSDRGIGGYTF. The DNA for the CDR3 is TGTGCCTGGAGTGACCGGGGGATCGGTGGCTACACCTTC.

J is TRBJ1-1 and V is TRBV21-1. TRBV21-1 is noted as a pseudogene. The CDR3 extends over 15 amino acids. CDR3 sequence (DNA): TGTGCCAGCAGCAAAGAAAGGGGGGGAGGGACTGAAGCTTTCTTT. Translation: CASSKERGGGTEAFF.

This sequence joins TRBV5-3 and TRBJ1-1, with D unclear. TRBV5-3 is an ORF, and what it does is uncertain. The CDR3 contains 10 residues. The germline V and J ends were trimmed by 7 bases and 8 bases, with 9 bases remaining between them. The DNA of the CDR3 is TGTGCCAGACAGGCCGAAGAAGCTTTCTTT. Its protein product is CARQAEEAFF.

This clone has only one observation. The chain combines TRBV7-2 with TRBJ1-5, with 7 bases matching TRBD1. Losses at the gene ends were 1 base for V and 6 bases for J; bases not matched to a gene: 9. The CDR3 loop spans 16 amino acids. The germline V gene has CDR1 SGHTA and CDR2 FQGNSA. In nucleotides, the CDR3 is TGTGCCAGCAGCTTAGTAGCAGGGGGAATAGGTCAGCCCCAGCATTTT. This gives the protein CASSLVAGGIGQPQHF.

V usage is TRBV7-3 and J usage is TRBJ2-1; a possible D gene is TRBD1 (6 bases). The ends were cut back, 6 bases at V and 9 bases at J, with 21 bases in the middle. The CDR3 has 15 residues. Germline lookup yields CDR1 SGHTA and CDR2 FQGTGA. DNA for the CDR3: TGTGCCAGCAGGTTACAGGGCGTATCCTCCGGTGAGCAGTTCTTC. Its protein is CASRLQGVSSGEQFF.